These 25 T cell receptor beta chains were sequenced from one sample in a study of beta chain features in type 1 diabetes. Study outcomes and limitations: Within each of all four CD4+ subsets, Type 1 diabetes patients had TCRB CDR3s that were moderately but significantly shorter.

No cognate antigen is known for these TCRs. TCRB transcripts that were expressed got sequenced, as all of the isolated RNA had been reverse transcribed. The repertoire was sequenced with immunoSEQ multiplex PCR; TCRdb's copy has only in-frame clones and lacks some. The sample has a few hundred thousand clones; around 16% are singletons. Sequenced: naive CD4+ T cells from blood. These receptors originate from a man aged 30-40 years with type 1 diabetes.

The chain links TRBV5-1 to TRBJ2-5; TRBD2 aligns across 9 bases. The V and J ends lost 4 bases and 3 bases, in that order; junction bases with no gene match: 4. CDR1 SGHRS and CDR2 YFSETQ come from the germline V gene. The CDR3 sequence is 14 residues long. CDR3 protein: CASSIPSGEETQYF. CDR3 bases: TGCGCCAGCAGCATCCCTAGCGGGGAAGAGACCCAGTACTTC.

This clone was counted a few times. The chain has TRBV20-1 and TRBJ2-1; a possible D gene is TRBD2 (6 bases). The CDR3 runs 11 residues. Germline CDR1 DFQATT, CDR2 SNEGSKA (reference sequence). The V and J ends lost 6 bases and 8 bases respectively, with 11 bases between them. The CDR3 loop reads CSAPSDYEQFF. Written as DNA, the CDR3 is TGCAGTGCGCCTAGCGACTATGAGCAGTTCTTC.

The V gene is TRBV6-5, the J gene TRBJ2-5; tentatively, D is TRBD2 (6 bases). This CDR3 has 14 amino acids. Germline CDR1 MNHEY, CDR2 SVGAGI. The V end lost 5 bases, the J end lost 2 bases, and 12 bases lay between the germline ends. The CDR3 sequence is CASSLFAGQETQYF. In DNA form, the CDR3 reads TGTGCCAGCAGTCTGTTTGCGGGACAAGAGACCCAGTACTTC.

This clone has more than one count but fewer than ten. The CDR3 bases are TGTGCCAGCAGTTTATCCCTAGCGGACACAGATACGCAGTATTTT. It translates to CASSLSLADTDTQYF. J is TRBJ2-3 and V is TRBV27; 7 nucleotides line up with TRBD2. The germline V gene encodes CDR1 MNHEY and CDR2 SMNVEV (reference sequence). This CDR3 contains 15 residues. The V segment lost 0 bases and the J segment 2 bases; nucleotides outside the gene matches: 2.

The CDR3 DNA reads TGTGCCTGGAGTCCAGGGGGGGACATTCAGTACTTC. The encoded protein is CAWSPGGDIQYF. V usage is TRBV30 and J usage is TRBJ2-4, with D tentatively TRBD1 or TRBD2 (7 bases each). Trimming shortened V by 2 bases and J by 8 bases, and 10 bases separated the two germline ends. The germline V gene has CDR1 GTSNPN and CDR2 SVGIG (reference sequence). The CDR3 is 12 amino acids.

This clone has a handful of counts. The rearrangement links TRBV4-1 to TRBJ2-5, with D tentatively TRBD2 (5 bases). CDR1 and CDR2 from the germline V gene are MGHRA and YSYEKL. Trimming pared 4 bases from V and 5 bases from J, leaving 17 bases between. This CDR3 comprises 15 residues. The CDR3 coding sequence is TGCGCCAGCAGCCTAGGAAACTCGGGAATCGAGACCCAGTACTTC. Protein: CASSLGNSGIETQYF.

The rearrangement links TRBV27 to TRBJ2-3, with D perhaps TRBD1 or TRBD2 (5 bases each). Germline CDR1 and CDR2: MNHEY and SMNVEV (reference sequence). This CDR3 contains 14 residues. The ends were cut back, 5 bases at V and 4 bases at J, with 13 bases in the middle. Here the CDR3 reads CASSGHGVPDTQYF. The CDR3 DNA follows: TGTGCCAGCAGTGGACACGGGGTTCCAGATACGCAGTATTTT.

The genes are TRBV7-9 and TRBJ2-3; TRBD2 matches at 9 bases. In germline, CDR1 is SEHNR, CDR2 FQNEAQ (reference sequence). The CDR3 runs 14 residues. J was trimmed by 4 bases and V by 5 bases; bases with no gene match: 4. This CDR3 is CASSQGLAADTQYF. CDR3 bases: TGTGCCAGCAGCCAGGGACTAGCTGCAGATACGCAGTATTTT. Supplemented by reference TRBV7-9 and TRBJ2-3, the full variable domain reads DTGVSQNPRHKITKRGQNVTFRCDPISEHNRLYWYRQTLGQGPEFLTYFQNEAQLEKSRLLSDRFSAERPKGSFSTLEIQRTEQGDSAMYLCASSQGLAADTQYFGPGTRLTVL.

The V and J genes are TRBV29-1 and TRBJ2-2; D tentatively reads TRBD1 or TRBD2 (5 bases each). CDR3 length: 13 amino acids. Germline V gene sequence: CDR1 SQVTM, CDR2 ANQGSEA. V lost 2 bases and J 4 bases, leaving 8 bases between the germline ends. In DNA form, the CDR3 reads TGCAGCGTTGAACTGGGGACCACCGGGGAGCTGTTTTTT. Protein product: CSVELGTTGELFF.

This sequence joins TRBV14 and TRBJ1-4; D remains ambiguous. Germline CDR1 reads SGHDN; CDR2 reads FVKESK. This CDR3 contains 11 residues. V was clipped by 2 bases and J by 8 bases, with 3 bases between them. CDR3 in DNA: TGTGCCAGCAGCCAACGGGAAAAACTGTTTTTT. Its protein is CASSQREKLFF.

This clone appeared a few times. The rearrangement uses TRBV21-1 and TRBJ2-7; the tabulated D call, TRBD1, remains unverified against the DNA. TRBV21-1 is marked as a pseudogene. The CDR3 sequence is 13 residues long. DNA of the CDR3: TGTGCCACTCCGGGACAGGGAGTCTACGAGCAGTACTTC. It translates to CATPGQGVYEQYF.

This clone came up a few times. The chain joins TRBV30 to TRBJ2-7; perhaps TRBD2 as D (6 bases). Germline V lookup: CDR1 GTSNPN, CDR2 SVGIG (reference sequence). The CDR3 is 13 amino acids. The V gene lost 4 bases and the J gene lost 3 bases, with 13 bases spanning the gap. CDR3 nucleotides: TGTGCCTGGAACGAGGGGACTCGCTACGAGCAGTACTTC. The encoded protein is CAWNEGTRYEQYF.

This chain joins TRBV29-1 and TRBJ2-7, with D possibly being TRBD2 (5 bases). This CDR3 has 13 residues. V lost 6 bases and J lost 5, with 17 bases in between. Per the germline V gene, CDR1 is SQVTM and CDR2 is ANQGSEA. DNA for the CDR3: TGCAGCGTCCAAGAGGTAGTCGGGGACGAGCAGTACTTC. As protein: CSVQEVVGDEQYF.

This clone has just a few counts. The chain couples TRBV7-9 to TRBJ1-1, with unresolved D. The germline V and J ends were trimmed by 4 bases and 4 bases, with 10 bases remaining between them. The CDR3 is 13 residues long. Germline V gene sequence: CDR1 SEHNR, CDR2 FQNEAQ (reference sequence). CDR3 nucleotide sequence: TGTGCCAGCAGCTCCCTCGGGTCCACTGAAGCTTTCTTT. As protein: CASSSLGSTEAFF.

This clone showed up just a few times. This chain uses TRBV28 with TRBJ1-5, with D perhaps matching TRBD1 (5 bases). Germline-derived CDR1 and CDR2 are MDHEN and SYDVKM. V was trimmed by 5 bases and J by 9 bases, leaving 14 bases between them. This CDR3 contains 13 residues. The DNA of the CDR3 is TGTGCCAGCAGTCGGCCAGGGATCAGGCCCCAGCATTTT. The encoded protein is CASSRPGIRPQHF.

The chain carries TRBV9 and TRBJ2-4; the match to TRBD1 covers 7 bases. V lost 1 base and J lost 5; bases outside the gene matches: 3. The CDR3 sequence is 14 residues long. The V gene's germline CDR1 is SGDLS and CDR2 YYNGEE. CDR3 sequence: CASSVTGAENIQYF. Here the CDR3 DNA reads TGTGCCAGCAGCGTAACAGGGGCAGAAAACATTCAGTACTTC.

The chain joins TRBV28 to TRBJ1-1; D remains unclear. V lost 7 bases, J lost 1 base, and 10 bases lay in between. Germline V gives CDR1 MDHEN, CDR2 SYDVKM. The CDR3 has 13 residues. CDR3 amino acids: CASIFSTNTEAFF. The CDR3 DNA reads as TGTGCCAGCATTTTCTCGACGAACACTGAAGCTTTCTTT.

This rearrangement joins TRBV29-1 to TRBJ1-2; D gene uncertain. From germline, CDR1 is SQVTM and CDR2 ANQGSEA. V was clipped by 6 bases and J by 0 bases, with 8 bases between them. This CDR3 has 12 residues. CDR3 coding DNA: TGCAGCGTAGGAGACCCTAACTATGGCTACACCTTC. Translating it yields CSVGDPNYGYTF.

This clone occurred a few times. The V and J genes are TRBV7-2 and TRBJ2-5; D assignment may be TRBD1 or TRBD2 (5 bases each). Germline V lookup: CDR1 SGHTA, CDR2 FQGNSA. The CDR3 extends over 14 amino acids. Trimming removed 8 bases at V and 4 bases at J, with 17 bases between. CDR3 sequence: CASLLRGVRETQYF. The CDR3 coding sequence is TGTGCCAGCCTCCTGAGGGGCGTCCGAGAGACCCAGTACTTC. Using reference TRBV7-2 and TRBJ2-5 for the parts outside the CDR3, the full variable domain is GAGVSQSPSNKVTEKGKDVELRCDPISGHTALYWYRQSLGQGLEFLIYFQGNSAPDKSGLPSDRFSAERTGGSVSTLTIQRTQQEDSAVYLCASLLRGVRETQYFGPGTRLLVL.

V and J are TRBV18 and TRBJ1-1, with D possibly being TRBD1 (6 bases). The CDR3 totals 13 residues. From germline, CDR1 is KGHSH and CDR2 LQKENI. Trimming shortened V by 6 bases and J by 1 base, and 9 bases separated the two germline ends. The CDR3 DNA sequence: TGTGCCAGCTCGGGGGGCCAGAACACTGAAGCTTTCTTT. It yields the protein CASSGGQNTEAFF.

This clone was observed a few times. The rearrangement joins TRBV28 to TRBJ2-1; TRBD2 matches 10 bases. This CDR3 has 16 residues. Germline V gene sequence: CDR1 MDHEN, CDR2 SYDVKM. V dropped 4 bases and J dropped 8; count of bases not matched to a gene: 11. CDR3 nucleotides: TGTGCCAGCAGTTCCCCGCGGGGAGCGGGAGGGGATGAGCAGTTCTTC. Its translation is CASSSPRGAGGDEQFF.

This clone was recorded only once. The CDR3 nucleotides are TGTGCCAGCCGCGGAGGGACTAGCGGGACCTACGAGCAGTACTTC. The encoded protein is CASRGGTSGTYEQYF. The chain uses TRBV6-6 and TRBJ2-7, with 13 bases aligning to TRBD2. CDR1 and CDR2 from the germline V gene are MNHNY and SVGAGI (reference sequence). This CDR3 has 15 residues. Losses at the gene ends were 8 bases for V and 2 bases for J; bases not matched to a gene: 6.

This rearrangement joins TRBV10-3 to TRBJ2-5, with 8 bases aligning to TRBD2. Germline CDR1 reads ENHRY; CDR2 reads SYGVKD. J gave up 5 bases and V 6 bases, and 5 bases lay outside the gene matches. CDR3 length equals 13 residues. The DNA of the CDR3 is TGTGCCATCAGACCCGGGGGGGTGGAGACCCAGTACTTC. Translating gives CAIRPGGVETQYF.

Comment on this clone: The same CDR3 also results from other DNA sequences found in this sample. The chain is built from TRBV5-1 and TRBJ2-5, with D maybe TRBD1 (6 bases). Per the germline V gene, CDR1 is SGHRS and CDR2 is YFSETQ. This CDR3 is 13 amino acids long. The V end lost 0 bases, the J end lost 3 bases, and 6 bases lay between the germline ends. DNA of the CDR3: TGCGCCAGCAGCTTGGGGACAGAAGAGACCCAGTACTTC. This gives the protein CASSLGTEETQYF. The full variable domain, in which reference TRBV5-1 and TRBJ2-5 provide the parts outside the CDR3, is KAGVTQTPRYLIKTRGQQVTLSCSPISGHRSVSWYQQTPGQGLQFLFEYFSETQRNKGNFPGRFSGRQFSNSRSEMNVSTLELGDSALYLCASSLGTEETQYFGPGTRLLVL.

This clone came up a few times. This chain joins TRBV7-2 and TRBJ2-5; perhaps TRBD2 as D (5 bases). The CDR3 consists of 14 residues. The V gene's germline CDR1 is SGHTA and CDR2 FQGNSA. Trimming stripped 2 bases from V and 3 bases from J, with 10 bases between. The CDR3 here is CASSLMRAEETQYF. The DNA of the CDR3 is TGTGCCAGCAGCTTAATGAGGGCGGAAGAGACCCAGTACTTC. The complete variable domain, with remaining parts taken from reference TRBV7-2 and TRBJ2-5, reads GAGVSQSPSNKVTEKGKDVELRCDPISGHTALYWYRQSLGQGLEFLIYFQGNSAPDKSGLPSDRFSAERTGGSVSTLTIQRTQQEDSAVYLCASSLMRAEETQYFGPGTRLLVL.